Shown below are 28 T cell receptor beta chains from a single sample sequenced in a study of monozygotic twins with inflammatory bowel disease. TCRdb reprocessed the 5' RACE reads, keeping one entry per CDR3 protein, no DNA. There are about 300,000 distinct CDR3 sequences in the sample, with approximately 5.9% held by the top ten. Material: blood. Receptors were obtained from a human donor with ulcerative colitis or Crohn's disease, or a healthy co-twin of an affected twin (not recorded which).

The chain links TRBV4-3 to TRBJ1-2. Germline values: CDR1 LGHNA, CDR2 YSLEER. This CDR3 has 12 residues. CDR3 sequence reads: CASSQDSDGYTF.

The chain carries TRBV7-9 and TRBJ2-1; the TCRdb call, TRBD1, lacks DNA for checking. Germline values: CDR1 SEHNR, CDR2 FQNEAQ (reference sequence). The CDR3 has 17 residues. This CDR3 is CASSLSISGTANNEQFF.

V and J are TRBV7-2 and TRBJ2-3. The CDR3 is 15 amino acids. CDR1 and CDR2 (germline): SGHTA, FQGNSA. CDR3 region: CASSLDLAGTDTQYF.

The V call is TRBV6-2 or TRBV6-3, the J call TRBJ2-7; TCRdb returns TRBD2, unconfirmable since there is no DNA. Germline CDR1 is MNHEY and CDR2 is SVGEGT. The CDR3 length is 14 residues. The CDR3 region is CASSRFRTSDEQYF.

V usage is TRBV7-9 and J usage is TRBJ2-2; TCRdb's D call, TRBD1, is unchecked because there is no DNA. This CDR3 is 16 amino acids long. Germline-derived CDR1 and CDR2 are SEHNR and FQNEAQ (reference sequence). CDR3 sequence: CASSPLPAGSGGELFF. Filled out from reference TRBV7-9 and TRBJ2-2, the complete variable domain reads DTGVSQNPRHKITKRGQNVTFRCDPISEHNRLYWYRQTLGQGPEFLTYFQNEAQLEKSRLLSDRFSAERPKGSFSTLEIQRTEQGDSAMYLCASSPLPAGSGGELFFGEGSRLTVL.

V usage is TRBV28 and J usage is TRBJ2-3; TCRdb outputs TRBD2, but without DNA this stays unchecked. The V gene's germline CDR1 is MDHEN and CDR2 SYDVKM. This CDR3 is built from 16 residues. The CDR3 here is CASSLYSGGSGDTQYF.

This chain connects TRBV28 to TRBJ1-2. The CDR3 sequence is 14 residues long. Germline-derived CDR1 and CDR2 are MDHEN and SYDVKM. Here the CDR3 reads CASSPGGIGDGYTF.

The V gene is TRBV4-3, the J gene TRBJ2-3. Germline CDR1 is LGHNA and CDR2 is YSLEER. CDR3 size: 16 residues. The CDR3 sequence is CASSQDRIGVKDTQYF.

The V and J genes are TRBV28 and TRBJ2-5; the D call of TRBD1 rests on TCRdb alone, since no DNA is present to check it. The CDR3 is made up of 14 amino acids. CDR1 and CDR2 (germline): MDHEN, SYDVKM. CDR3 loop: CASSSGTPLETQYF.

The rearrangement uses TRBV7-8 and TRBJ2-2; as DNA is missing, the TRBD1 call by TCRdb cannot be tested. Germline CDR1 is SGHVS and CDR2 is FQNEAQ. The CDR3 has 15 amino acids. Here the CDR3 reads CASSDGGVDAGELFF.

This rearrangement joins TRBV12-3 or TRBV12-4 to TRBJ2-5; TCRdb outputs TRBD1, but without DNA this stays unchecked. The CDR3 is made up of 15 amino acids. CDR3 protein: CASSPGTGGRETQYF.

The V and J genes are TRBV10-3 and TRBJ2-2; TCRdb lists TRBD1, though no DNA is available to test this call. The germline V gene encodes CDR1 ENHRY and CDR2 SYGVKD. The CDR3 length is 14 residues. This CDR3 reads CAISEPGGSGELFF.

This rearrangement joins TRBV3-1 to TRBJ2-7; TCRdb lists TRBD2, though no DNA is available to test this call. Germline CDR1 LGHDT, CDR2 YNNKEL (reference sequence). The CDR3 loop spans 15 amino acids. The CDR3 loop reads CASSQGASLMLGQYF.

This chain connects TRBV27 to TRBJ1-5; the D gene TCRdb calls, TRBD1, cannot be checked with no DNA. Germline CDR1 and CDR2: MNHEY and SMNVEV (reference sequence). The CDR3 contains 14 residues. The CDR3 sequence is CASSHGQGHQPQHF.

The genes are TRBV20-1 and TRBJ2-1; absent DNA, TCRdb's TRBD2 call cannot be checked. CDR1 and CDR2 (germline): DFQATT, SNEGSKA (reference sequence). The CDR3 contains 14 residues. Here the CDR3 reads CSASTSGGGNEQFF.

The V call is TRBV6-1, the J call TRBJ2-7; the TRBD1 assignment by TCRdb is unverifiable without DNA. The CDR3 consists of 14 residues. Germline CDR1 and CDR2: MNHNS and SASEGT. The CDR3 here is CASSAPGQAYEQYF.

This chain connects TRBV28 to TRBJ2-7; the TRBD2 assignment by TCRdb is unverifiable without DNA. This CDR3 region has 13 residues. The germline gives CDR1 MDHEN, CDR2 SYDVKM. The CDR3 spells CASRQSGIYEQYF.

V gene TRBV6-6 combines with J gene TRBJ1-4. This CDR3 has 14 amino acids. CDR1 and CDR2 (germline): MNHNY, SVGAGI (reference sequence). The CDR3 spells CASSYPRLGEKLFF.

CDR3 sequence: CASSWDHGYTF. This chain joins TRBV9 and TRBJ1-2. There are 11 residues in the CDR3. Germline V CDR1 and CDR2: SGDLS, YYNGEE.

The chain employs TRBV7-2 and TRBJ1-1. The CDR3 contains 15 residues. From germline, CDR1 is SGHTA and CDR2 FQGNSA. The CDR3 protein is CASSLATHTDTEAFF. The full variable domain, its missing parts supplied by reference TRBV7-2 and TRBJ1-1, is GAGVSQSPSNKVTEKGKDVELRCDPISGHTALYWYRQSLGQGLEFLIYFQGNSAPDKSGLPSDRFSAERTGGSVSTLTIQRTQQEDSAVYLCASSLATHTDTEAFFGQGTRLTVV.

This chain joins TRBV24-1 and TRBJ2-1; TCRdb designates TRBD1, a call that cannot be tested without DNA. Looked up from germline, CDR1 is KGHDR and CDR2 is SFDVKD. This CDR3 comprises 16 residues. The CDR3 loop reads CATSDFTGTDRNEQFF.

The chain has TRBV4-2 and TRBJ1-2. The CDR3 runs 14 residues. The germline gives CDR1 LGHNA, CDR2 YNFKEQ. CDR3 sequence: CASSQDLQNYGYTF.

The rearrangement joins TRBV12-3 or TRBV12-4 to TRBJ2-1; TCRdb designates TRBD2, a call that cannot be tested without DNA. The CDR3 loop spans 15 amino acids. This CDR3 reads CASRVRGALYNEQFF.

The gene calls are TRBV5-1 and TRBJ2-1; TCRdb's D call of TRBD2 is untestable without DNA. Looked up from germline, CDR1 is SGHRS and CDR2 is YFSETQ. This CDR3 spans 15 amino acids. The CDR3 reads CASTPSGISYNEQFF.

V gene TRBV28 combines with J gene TRBJ2-7; as DNA is missing, the TRBD1 call by TCRdb cannot be tested. This CDR3 has 15 amino acids. Germline V gene lookup returns CDR1 MDHEN and CDR2 SYDVKM. The chain's CDR3 is CASRGVGGSSYEQYF.

J is TRBJ2-7 and V is TRBV27; TCRdb lists TRBD1, though no DNA is available to test this call. The CDR3 consists of 13 residues. Looked up from germline, CDR1 is MNHEY and CDR2 is SMNVEV (reference sequence). CDR3 protein: CASRGDTLYEQYF.

The genes are TRBV20-1 and TRBJ1-5; TCRdb returns TRBD1, unconfirmable since there is no DNA. Per the germline V gene, CDR1 is DFQATT and CDR2 is SNEGSKA (reference sequence). The CDR3 runs 15 residues. The chain's CDR3 is CSAPGKGAGNQPQHF.

The chain combines TRBV27 with TRBJ1-1; TCRdb indicates TRBD1, and absent DNA this call remains unverified. From germline, CDR1 is MNHEY and CDR2 SMNVEV (reference sequence). The length of the CDR3 is 15 residues. This chain's CDR3 is CASSPTDRGNTEAFF.